A single sample is the source of the 13 T cell receptor beta chains below, sequenced in a study of T-cell reconstitution after alpha-beta-depleted transplantation in children. Molecular barcoding with unique molecular identifiers was used for the TCRbeta library. TCRdb analysed the PCR reads with MiXCR anew, one entry per CDR3 protein. The sample consists of 500,000 to 600,000 distinct CDR3 sequences, around 16% of them appearing once. The sample here was PBMCs from the stem cell graft donor, taken from the stem cell graft. The source is a human donor who donated a stem cell graft to a child with acute lymphoblastic leukemia.

This clonotype was seen more than once but under ten times. The chain carries TRBV4-2 and TRBJ2-7; weak D call: TRBD2 (5 bases). V lost 0 bases to trimming and J lost 2 bases, with 11 bases between them. This CDR3 contains 15 residues. Germline V gene lookup returns CDR1 LGHNA and CDR2 YNFKEQ. The CDR3 reads CASSQEAVITYEQYF. For the CDR3, the DNA is TGTGCCAGCAGCCAAGAAGCGGTTATTACCTACGAGCAGTACTTC.

This clonotype was seen a handful of times. As DNA, the CDR3 is TGTGCCAGCAGCTTGACAGTTCACTACGAGCAGTACTTC. Amino acids: CASSLTVHYEQYF. The chain has TRBV12-3 or TRBV12-4 and TRBJ2-7, with a tentative D call TRBD1 (5 bases). This CDR3 has 13 residues. The V gene lost 6 bases and the J gene lost 3 bases, with 12 bases spanning the gap.

This clonotype was seen just once. The chain joins TRBV5-5 to TRBJ2-1, with D perhaps matching TRBD2 (6 bases). Germline lookup yields CDR1 SGHKS and CDR2 YYEKEE (reference sequence). There are 16 residues in the CDR3. V was pared by 3 bases and J by 0 bases, with 13 bases between. The CDR3 nucleotides are TGTGCCAGCAGCTCTTTAGCGGAACCCTCCTACAATGAGCAGTTCTTC. Its translation is CASSSLAEPSYNEQFF.

The rearrangement joins TRBV9 to TRBJ2-2; D gene unclear. Germline CDR1 and CDR2: SGDLS and YYNGEE. The CDR3 covers 13 residues. Between the trimmed V and J ends, which lost 0 bases and 6 bases, there was a span of 6 bases. The CDR3 here is CASSVAQAGELFF. For the CDR3, the DNA is TGTGCCAGCAGCGTAGCTCAGGCCGGGGAGCTGTTTTTT.

This sequence joins TRBV12-3 or TRBV12-4 and TRBJ2-6, with D perhaps matching TRBD1 or TRBD2 (5 bases each). V lost 7 bases and J lost 2, with 18 bases in between. This CDR3 has 17 amino acids. In DNA form, the CDR3 reads TGTGCCAGCACCTACTCCGGGACCCCGACTGGGGCCAACGTCCTGACTTTC. Its translation is CASTYSGTPTGANVLTF.

A few counts support this clonotype. This chain links TRBV5-1 with TRBJ1-1; 7 bases agree with TRBD1. Germline CDR1 SGHRS, CDR2 YFSETQ. V was pared by 4 bases and J by 8 bases, with 5 bases of the junction left unmatched. This CDR3 has 12 amino acids. CDR3 sequence reads: CASSPLTGEAFF. As DNA, the CDR3 is TGCGCCAGCAGCCCGTTGACAGGGGAAGCTTTCTTT.

The CDR3 reads CASSPATTGNTIYF. CDR3 nucleotides: TGTGCCAGCAGCCCGGCTACCACTGGAAACACCATATATTTT. This chain uses TRBV7-9 with TRBJ1-3; D remains unclear. V shed 5 bases and J shed 2 bases, with 10 bases lying between them. Germline CDR1 and CDR2: SEHNR and FQNEAQ (reference sequence). CDR3 length: 14 amino acids. The full variable domain, in which reference TRBV7-9 and TRBJ1-3 provide the parts outside the CDR3, is DTGVSQNPRHKITKRGQNVTFRCDPISEHNRLYWYRQTLGQGPEFLTYFQNEAQLEKSRLLSDRFSAERPKGSFSTLEIQRTEQGDSAMYLCASSPATTGNTIYFGEGSWLTVV.

This chain joins TRBV12-3 or TRBV12-4 and TRBJ2-3; weak D call: TRBD2 (6 bases). CDR3 length: 14 residues. Trimming pared 1 base from V and 6 bases from J, leaving 11 bases between. CDR3 DNA: TGTGCCAGCAGTTTAGGCGGGATTATGGATACGCAGTATTTT. It codes for CASSLGGIMDTQYF.

This clonotype was counted a few times. This chain uses TRBV20-1 with TRBJ2-1, with D possibly TRBD2 on 6 matching bases. CDR3 size: 15 residues. From germline, CDR1 is DFQATT and CDR2 SNEGSKA (reference sequence). The V end was cut by 0 bases, the J end by 9 bases, with 18 bases between. In DNA form, the CDR3 reads TGCAGTGCTAGAGATTCCCGACTAGTCCGGGGTGAGCAGTTCTTC. Protein product: CSARDSRLVRGEQFF.

The chain has TRBV29-1 and TRBJ1-2; D might be TRBD1 (5 bases). Per the germline V gene, CDR1 is SQVTM and CDR2 is ANQGSEA. The V end lost 5 bases, the J end lost 2 bases, and 9 bases lay between the germline ends. This CDR3 is built from 12 residues. CDR3 nucleotide sequence: TGCAGCGTTCCGACAGTCAACTATGGCTACACCTTC. This gives the protein CSVPTVNYGYTF.

In its sample, this clonotype was seen a few times. The rearrangement uses TRBV20-1 and TRBJ2-1; perhaps D is TRBD1 or TRBD2 (5 bases each). Trimming took off 3 bases at V and 13 bases at J, with 13 bases between the two ends. This CDR3 spans 11 amino acids. Germline V CDR1 and CDR2: DFQATT, SNEGSKA (reference sequence). CDR3 region: CSARTGTTQFF. Written as DNA, the CDR3 is TGCAGTGCTAGGACCGGGACGACCCAGTTCTTC.

This clonotype was found a few times. The V and J genes are TRBV7-9 and TRBJ1-1; TRBD1 might be the D (5 bases). The CDR3 runs 15 residues. Trimming cost V 5 bases and J 0 bases, with 13 bases left between them. Germline CDR1 SEHNR, CDR2 FQNEAQ (reference sequence). CDR3 nucleotides: TGTGCCAGCAGCCCGACCTCGGGGGTGAACACTGAAGCTTTCTTT. Translating gives CASSPTSGVNTEAFF.

There are a few counts of this clonotype. This chain links TRBV18 with TRBJ2-7; 8 bases map to TRBD2. V gave up 3 bases and J gave up 9 bases; unmatched junction bases: 16. Germline assignment: CDR1 KGHSH and CDR2 LQKENI. The CDR3 is made up of 16 amino acids. CDR3 in DNA: TGTGCCAGCTCACCTTCGAAGTCTAGCGGGCTTTGGCCGCAGTACTTC. As protein: CASSPSKSSGLWPQYF.